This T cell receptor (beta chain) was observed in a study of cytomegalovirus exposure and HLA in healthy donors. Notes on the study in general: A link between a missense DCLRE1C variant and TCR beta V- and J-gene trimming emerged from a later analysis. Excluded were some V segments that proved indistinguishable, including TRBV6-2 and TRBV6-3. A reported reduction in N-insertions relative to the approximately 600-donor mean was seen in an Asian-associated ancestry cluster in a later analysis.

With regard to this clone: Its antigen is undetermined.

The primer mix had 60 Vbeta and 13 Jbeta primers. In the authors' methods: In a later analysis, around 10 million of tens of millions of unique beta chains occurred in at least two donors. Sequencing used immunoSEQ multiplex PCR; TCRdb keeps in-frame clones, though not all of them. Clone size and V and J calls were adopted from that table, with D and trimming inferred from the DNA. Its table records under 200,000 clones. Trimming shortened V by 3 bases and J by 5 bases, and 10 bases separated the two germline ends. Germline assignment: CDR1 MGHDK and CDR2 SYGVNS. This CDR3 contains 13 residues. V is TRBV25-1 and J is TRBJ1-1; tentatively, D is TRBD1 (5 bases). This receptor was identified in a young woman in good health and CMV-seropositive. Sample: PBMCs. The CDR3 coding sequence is TGTGCCAGCAGTGACCCAGGGCCGACTGAAGCTTTCTTT. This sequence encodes CASSDPGPTEAFF.